These 25 T cell receptor beta chains were all obtained from the same sample, sequenced in a study of blood T cell repertoires in COVID-19. Sequenced by immunoSEQ multiplex PCR; TCRdb stores in-frame clones only, minus some. The table shows roughly 670,000 clones, with 85% to 90% occurring only once. Sample: peripheral blood. These receptor sequences come from a woman under 30 with acute or convalescent COVID-19.

CDR3 protein: CASRLTVSTEAFF. The DNA for the CDR3 is TGCGCCAGCAGGCTGACAGTGAGCACTGAAGCTTTCTTT. The rearrangement joins TRBV5-1 to TRBJ1-1; maybe TRBD1 (5 bases). The CDR3 runs to 13 residues. V shed 5 bases and J shed 4 bases, with 12 bases lying between them. Germline V CDR1 and CDR2: SGHRS, YFSETQ.

V gene TRBV7-2 combines with J gene TRBJ2-3, with 7 bases aligning to TRBD1. The V gene's germline CDR1 is SGHTA and CDR2 FQGNSA. Germline trimming cut 2 bases from V and 2 bases from J; bases unmatched to any gene: 7. The CDR3 sequence is 16 residues long. Written as DNA, the CDR3 is TGTGCCAGCAGCTTACCCGACAGGGAGTACACAGATACGCAGTATTTT. It codes for CASSLPDREYTDTQYF. Complete variable domain (other parts from reference TRBV7-2 and TRBJ2-3): GAGVSQSPSNKVTEKGKDVELRCDPISGHTALYWYRQSLGQGLEFLIYFQGNSAPDKSGLPSDRFSAERTGGSVSTLTIQRTQQEDSAVYLCASSLPDREYTDTQYFGPGTRLTVL.

V and J are TRBV24-1 and TRBJ2-2, with TRBD1 identical over 8 bases. The CDR3 runs 16 residues. Germline V gene sequence: CDR1 KGHDR, CDR2 SFDVKD. Germline trimming cut 0 bases from V and 4 bases from J; bases unmatched to any gene: 3. Here the CDR3 DNA reads TGTGCCACCAGTGATTTGGGACAGGGAGGCACCGGGGAGCTGTTTTTT. It translates to CATSDLGQGGTGELFF.

The genes are TRBV5-1 and TRBJ1-2; D is unclear. The CDR3 extends over 14 amino acids. The germline CDR1 and CDR2 sequences are SGHRS and YFSETQ. Trimming left V 5 bases short and J 9 bases short, with 20 bases between. The chain's CDR3 is CASSLRESPESYTF. In DNA, the CDR3 is TGCGCCAGCAGTCTAAGGGAGAGCCCCGAAAGCTACACCTTC.

This chain joins TRBV2 and TRBJ2-1, with D possibly TRBD2 on 7 matching bases. There are 14 residues in the CDR3. The germline CDR1 and CDR2 sequences are SNHLY and FYNNEI. V was pared by 10 bases and J by 7 bases, with 20 bases between. For the CDR3, the DNA is TGTGCCACCTTCCAGAGGGGGGGTTCGAATGAGCAGTTCTTC. Translated, it gives CATFQRGGSNEQFF.

This chain connects TRBV30 to TRBJ1-2; D unclear. The germline V gene encodes CDR1 GTSNPN and CDR2 SVGIG (reference sequence). V was clipped by 2 bases and J by 6 bases, with 16 bases between them. This CDR3 region has 14 residues. This CDR3 is CAWSPSPAPNGYTF. CDR3 coding DNA: TGTGCCTGGAGTCCCTCACCTGCCCCTAATGGCTACACCTTC.

On this clone itself: The sample has other DNA sequences that encode this CDR3 too. The CDR3 is CASSYSSSNQPQHF. In DNA, the CDR3 is TGTGCCAGCAGTTACTCTAGTAGCAATCAGCCCCAGCATTTT. The chain couples TRBV6-5 to TRBJ1-5; D unresolved. The CDR3 has 14 amino acids. The V gene lost 0 bases and the J gene lost 0 bases, with 3 bases spanning the gap. From germline, CDR1 is MNHEY and CDR2 SVGAGI.

Concerning this clone: The same CDR3 arises from other DNA sequences in this sample as well. This chain joins TRBV27 and TRBJ2-7, with D possibly matching TRBD1 (6 bases). Germline V lookup: CDR1 MNHEY, CDR2 SMNVEV (reference sequence). The CDR3 has 13 residues. The V end was cut by 4 bases, the J end by 0 bases, with 7 bases between. CDR3 coding DNA: TGTGCCAGCAGTTCAGGGGTCTCCTACGAGCAGTACTTC. It encodes CASSSGVSYEQYF.

The CDR3 sequence: CSVRTGSGQPQHF. As DNA, the CDR3 is TGCAGCGTTAGGACAGGGTCAGGACAGCCCCAGCATTTT. The chain couples TRBV29-1 to TRBJ1-5, with TRBD1 matching 8 bases. Trimming at V came to 5 bases and at J to 7 bases, leaving 7 bases not matched to a gene. The CDR3 spans 13 residues. Germline CDR1 reads SQVTM; CDR2 reads ANQGSEA.

The CDR3 DNA sequence: TGCGCCAGCAGCTTGGTAGCAGGGGGCACTGAAGCTTTCTTT. This gives the protein CASSLVAGGTEAFF. The chain employs TRBV5-1 and TRBJ1-1; 7 bases line up with TRBD1. Losses at the gene ends were 0 bases for V and 4 bases for J; bases not matched to a gene: 3. Germline V lookup: CDR1 SGHRS, CDR2 YFSETQ. CDR3 size: 14 residues. The full variable domain, rest sourced from reference TRBV5-1 and TRBJ1-1, is KAGVTQTPRYLIKTRGQQVTLSCSPISGHRSVSWYQQTPGQGLQFLFEYFSETQRNKGNFPGRFSGRQFSNSRSEMNVSTLELGDSALYLCASSLVAGGTEAFFGQGTRLTVV.

The chain has TRBV6-6 and TRBJ2-4; 16 nucleotides match TRBD2. Germline CDR1 MNHNY, CDR2 SVGAGI (reference sequence). The CDR3 sequence is 20 residues long. With V trimmed by 5 bases and J by 1 base, 11 bases remained unmatched. The CDR3 protein is CASSLLGTSGGAGAKNIQYF. As DNA, the CDR3 is TGTGCCAGCAGTCTCCTCGGGACTAGCGGGGGGGCCGGGGCCAAAAACATTCAGTACTTC.

The chain joins TRBV28 to TRBJ1-5; D is unresolved. The CDR3 covers 16 residues. In germline, CDR1 is MDHEN, CDR2 SYDVKM. The V gene lost 7 bases and the J gene lost 0 bases, with 16 bases spanning the gap. CDR3 nucleotides: TGTGCCAGCACAAGGGAGGAGCCGCATAGCAATCAGCCCCAGCATTTT. Its translation: CASTREEPHSNQPQHF.

The V gene is TRBV6-5, the J gene TRBJ2-7, with 7 bases aligning to TRBD2. V lost 6 bases and J lost 5; bases outside the gene matches: 10. This CDR3 is built from 14 residues. Germline CDR1 reads MNHEY; CDR2 reads SVGAGI. This CDR3 reads CASSPTPGRDEQYF. The CDR3 DNA follows: TGTGCCAGCAGCCCAACACCGGGGAGGGACGAGCAGTACTTC.

The chain joins TRBV19 to TRBJ2-7, with 11 bases fitting TRBD1. V lost 2 bases, J lost 4 bases, and 10 bases stayed unmatched. Looked up from germline, CDR1 is LNHDA and CDR2 is SQIVND (reference sequence). This CDR3 has 17 residues. The CDR3: CASSISRGGTGGYEQYF. In DNA, the CDR3 is TGTGCCAGTAGTATAAGCCGCGGCGGGACAGGGGGTTACGAGCAGTACTTC.

The chain links TRBV28 to TRBJ1-2; weak D call: TRBD1 (6 bases). Germline CDR1 is MDHEN and CDR2 is SYDVKM. V was cut by 1 base and J by 1 base, with 16 bases left in between. This CDR3 contains 17 residues. The CDR3 here is CASSLSGGQSLNYGYTF. The CDR3 DNA reads TGTGCCAGCAGTTTATCGGGGGGACAATCACTTAACTATGGCTACACCTTC.

This clone appeared a single time. The rearrangement joins TRBV23-1 to TRBJ1-2, with D possibly TRBD1 on 5 matching bases. TRBV23-1 is noted as an ORF with a role that remains uncertain. The CDR3 contains 16 residues. Trimming cost V 7 bases and J 4 bases, with 22 bases left between them. CDR3 protein: CASIPQPTGRVYGYTF. CDR3 nucleotide sequence: TGCGCCAGCATACCTCAACCCACGGGCAGGGTCTATGGCTACACCTTC.

The rearrangement links TRBV19 to TRBJ1-5; possibly TRBD1 for D (5 bases). The V end was cut by 3 bases, the J end by 0 bases, with 9 bases between. Germline assignment: CDR1 LNHDA and CDR2 SQIVND (reference sequence). CDR3 length equals 15 residues. CDR3 sequence reads: CASSIYQGSNQPQHF. The DNA of the CDR3 is TGTGCCAGTAGTATTTATCAGGGTAGCAATCAGCCCCAGCATTTT.

CDR3 in DNA: TGTGCCAGCAGTGAGGTAGCGGGGAAACAAGAGACCCAGTACTTC. Protein sequence: CASSEVAGKQETQYF. The V and J genes are TRBV6-4 and TRBJ2-5; 8 positions match TRBD2. The CDR3 totals 15 residues. Germline trimming cut 3 bases from V and 2 bases from J; bases unmatched to any gene: 5. Looked up from germline, CDR1 is MRHNA and CDR2 is SNTAGT.

The chain is built from TRBV25-1 and TRBJ2-7, with TRBD1 matching 9 bases. There are 17 residues in the CDR3. V shed 2 bases, J shed 6 bases, and the junction held 14 bases outside the gene matches. CDR1 and CDR2 from the germline V gene are MGHDK and SYGVNS. This CDR3 reads CASSEIGSGTGLSEQYF. CDR3 coding DNA: TGTGCCAGCAGTGAAATTGGGTCCGGGACAGGGTTAAGCGAGCAGTACTTC.

The V gene is TRBV15, the J gene TRBJ2-7; 11 bases are a match to TRBD1. V shed 3 bases, J shed 7 bases, and the junction held 11 bases outside the gene matches. The CDR3 length is 16 residues. Germline CDR1 LNHNV, CDR2 YYDKDF (reference sequence). The CDR3 nucleotides read TGTGCCACCAGCAGTCTTGTAGGACAGGGGGCACGGGAGCAGTACTTC. Its protein is CATSSLVGQGAREQYF.

The chain recombines TRBV28 with TRBJ1-1; 9 bases align to TRBD1. CDR1 is MDHEN and CDR2 is SYDVKM in the germline V gene. J lost 3 bases, V lost 7 bases, and 15 bases had no gene match. There are 17 residues in the CDR3. CDR3 sequence: CASTGGGTGYLDTEAFF. CDR3 DNA: TGTGCCAGCACCGGTGGGGGGACAGGGTATTTAGACACTGAAGCTTTCTTT.

The table lists this clone with a few counts. The rearrangement links TRBV6-5 to TRBJ1-5; weak D call: TRBD1 (5 bases). CDR3 length: 14 residues. CDR1 is MNHEY and CDR2 is SVGAGI in the germline V gene. The V end was cut by 8 bases, the J end by 3 bases, with 14 bases between. CDR3 nucleotide sequence: TGTGCCAGCGCCTCGGGACTCCCCAATCAGCCCCAGCATTTT. As protein: CASASGLPNQPQHF.

The V and J genes are TRBV6-6 and TRBJ1-5; D remains ambiguous. Germline values: CDR1 MNHNY, CDR2 SVGAGI (reference sequence). The CDR3 is made up of 15 amino acids. Trimming took 0 bases from V and 3 from J, leaving 9 bases between them. In DNA form, the CDR3 reads TGTGCCAGCAGTTACTCTTTAGTGCCCAATCAGCCCCAGCATTTT. As protein: CASSYSLVPNQPQHF.

The chain joins TRBV14 to TRBJ1-2; D remains unclear. The V and J ends lost 3 bases and 4 bases respectively, with 9 bases between them. Per germline, CDR1 SGHDN and CDR2 FVKESK. The CDR3 covers 13 residues. CDR3 residues: CASSQFGVYGYTF. The CDR3 bases are TGTGCCAGCAGCCAGTTCGGGGTCTATGGCTACACCTTC. The full variable domain, completed using reference TRBV14 and TRBJ1-2, is EAGVTQFPSHSVIEKGQTVTLRCDPISGHDNLYWYRRVMGKEIKFLLHFVKESKQDESGMPNNRFLAERTGGTYSTLKVQPAELEDSGVYFCASSQFGVYGYTFGSGTRLTVV.

The rearrangement joins TRBV27 to TRBJ1-1; TRBD1 matches 8 bases. This CDR3 spans 15 amino acids. Germline-derived CDR1 and CDR2 are MNHEY and SMNVEV (reference sequence). With V trimmed by 6 bases and J by 3 bases, 9 bases remained unmatched. CDR3 loop: CASRSAWTGYTEAFF. CDR3 DNA sequence: TGTGCCAGCAGGTCGGCCTGGACAGGGTACACTGAAGCTTTCTTT.